In this sample, the clone carrying this TCR beta chain turned up once. V lost 4 bases, J lost 0 bases, and 3 bases stayed unmatched. The germline CDR1 and CDR2 sequences are SNHLY and FYNNEI. The CDR3 length is 15 residues. These data originate in a study of blood T cell repertoires in COVID-19. Study as a whole: Collection of acute and convalescent COVID-19 samples took place in the United States, Italy and Spain.

How the authors handled the data: Amplification with reference gene primers provided the estimates of nucleated cell counts. The assay was immunoSEQ multiplex PCR, and TCRdb's table has in-frame clones only and misses some. Clonal size and the V and J genes are those of that table, whereas D and trimming came from the DNA. Altogether roughly 40,000 clones are present, roughly 89% being singletons, with the ten largest covering under 8%. This clonotype was sampled from a human donor in a cohort sampled during active COVID-19. The V and J genes are TRBV2 and TRBJ2-7; 10 bases line up with TRBD1. Sequenced material: peripheral blood. The CDR3 nucleotides read TGTGCCAGCAGTGTTGACAGGGGGCCCTCCTACGAGCAGTACTTC. Translating gives CASSVDRGPSYEQYF.